This T cell receptor beta chain was documented in a study of blood T cells in healthy people across ages. The authors ran a second PCR of about 6 to 11 cycles using a sample-barcoded 5' primer and a J-beta primer mix. MiXCR was run by TCRdb on the 5' RACE reads, yielding one entry per CDR3 protein. The table shows roughly 1.5 million distinct CDR3 sequences, with around 40% occurring only once. The germline gives CDR1 DFQATT, CDR2 SNEGSKA (reference sequence). V lost 8 bases, J lost 3 bases, and 3 bases stayed unmatched. The CDR3 extends over 12 amino acids. The TCR originated in a woman younger than 35 in good health. The chain links TRBV20-1 to TRBJ1-1; 10 bases agree with TRBD1. Material for sequencing was blood. The CDR3 is CSSDRGDTEAFF. The CDR3 coding sequence is TGCAGTTCGGACAGGGGGGACACTGAAGCTTTCTTT.